The clone carrying this T cell receptor beta chain has a count of ten or more. The data belong to a study of T cells after yellow fever vaccination. TCRdb called the 5' RACE reads again in MiXCR, with one record for every CDR3 protein. Among about 350,000 distinct CDR3 sequences, around a tenth were seen once, and the ten largest hold 15% to 20%. The CDR3 length is 14 residues. Trimming left V 4 bases short and J 4 bases short, with 11 bases between. This chain uses TRBV12-3 or TRBV12-4 with TRBJ1-3; D call uncertain. Sample: PBMCs, taken on the day of the first yellow fever vaccination. This TCR derives from a man in his late teens or twenties who received the YFV17D yellow fever vaccine. As DNA, the CDR3 is TGTGCCAGCAGTTCACCGGGCTCCGGAAACACCATATATTTT. Its translation is CASSSPGSGNTIYF.